This entry concerns a single T cell receptor (beta chain). The germline gives CDR1 SGHTA, CDR2 FQGNSA. The trim removed 1 base at V and 4 bases at J, leaving 4 bases unmatched. There are 16 residues in the CDR3. These data originate in a study of CD8+ T cells in alopecia areata. cDNA serving as the sequencing template came from extracted, reverse transcribed RNA. Data came from immunoSEQ multiplex PCR; TCRdb stores just in-frame clones and leaves some out. Here the sample spans under 130,000 clones, roughly 50% being singletons. The chain uses TRBV7-2 and TRBJ1-2; TRBD1 agrees at 12 bases. This TCR came from a human donor in good health. Sequences were obtained from CD4+ T cells sorted from blood. For the CDR3, the DNA is TGTGCCAGCAGCTTAGGAGGGACAGGGGGCGTCTATGGCTACACCTTC. Translated: CASSLGGTGGVYGYTF.